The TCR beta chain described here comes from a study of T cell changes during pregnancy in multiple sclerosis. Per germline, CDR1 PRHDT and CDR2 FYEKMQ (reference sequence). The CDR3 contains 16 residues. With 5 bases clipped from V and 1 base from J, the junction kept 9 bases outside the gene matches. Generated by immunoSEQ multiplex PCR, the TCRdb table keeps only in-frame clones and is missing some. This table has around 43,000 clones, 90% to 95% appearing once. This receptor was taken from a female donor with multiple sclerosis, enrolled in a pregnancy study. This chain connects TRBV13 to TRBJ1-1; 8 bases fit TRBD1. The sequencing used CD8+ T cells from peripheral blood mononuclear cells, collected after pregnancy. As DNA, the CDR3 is TGTGCCAGCAGCCTTGGTCCCGGGACAGGGAACACTGAAGCTTTCTTT. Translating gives CASSLGPGTGNTEAFF. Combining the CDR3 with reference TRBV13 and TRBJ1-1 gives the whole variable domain AAGVIQSPRHLIKEKRETATLKCYPIPRHDTVYWYQQGPGQDPQFLISFYEKMQSDKGSIPDRFSAQQFSDYHSELNMSSLELGDSALYFCASSLGPGTGNTEAFFGQGTRLTVV.